The 17 T cell receptor beta chains below were found in one sample sequenced in a study of cytomegalovirus exposure and HLA in healthy donors. The PCR used 60 Vbeta and 13 Jbeta primers. Profiling relied on immunoSEQ multiplex PCR, and the TCRdb table lists in-frame clones only, not all of them. The sample has 150,000 to 200,000 clones; around 76% are singletons. Sample: PBMCs. The receptors shown here come from a girl between 10 and 17 years old in good health and CMV-seropositive.

The chain recombines TRBV27 with TRBJ2-2, with D possibly matching TRBD1 (5 bases). The CDR3 totals 14 residues. Trimming left V 6 bases short and J 5 bases short, with 13 bases between. Germline CDR1 and CDR2: MNHEY and SMNVEV (reference sequence). The CDR3 is CASRVSGWTGELFF. The CDR3 DNA reads TGTGCCAGCAGGGTGTCAGGGTGGACCGGGGAGCTGTTTTTT.

The rearrangement uses TRBV20-1 and TRBJ1-5, with 8 bases matching TRBD1. This CDR3 has 11 residues. The V segment lost 5 bases and the J segment 11 bases; nucleotides outside the gene matches: 5. Germline lookup yields CDR1 DFQATT and CDR2 SNEGSKA (reference sequence). This CDR3 is CSAGQGRSQHF. The CDR3 bases are TGCAGTGCTGGACAGGGCAGGTCCCAGCATTTT.

There are a few counts of this clone. The chain links TRBV14 to TRBJ2-7; TRBD2 matches 8 bases. This CDR3 contains 14 residues. CDR1 SGHDN and CDR2 FVKESK come from the germline V gene. V was pared by 5 bases and J by 3 bases, with 6 bases of the junction left unmatched. The CDR3 bases are TGTGCCAGCAGCTTAGCTAGCGGGTACTACGAGCAGTACTTC. It codes for CASSLASGYYEQYF.

The J gene is TRBJ2-5, the V gene TRBV6-5; weak D call: TRBD2 (5 bases). Germline V gene data show CDR1 as MNHEY and CDR2 as SVGAGI. V was cut by 2 bases and J by 1 base, with 5 bases left in between. The CDR3 is 13 residues long. The CDR3 DNA sequence: TGTGCCAGCAGTTACCTAGCCCAAGAGACCCAGTACTTC. This sequence encodes CASSYLAQETQYF.

V is TRBV6-1 and J is TRBJ1-5; D might be TRBD1 (5 bases). Germline V lookup: CDR1 MNHNS, CDR2 SASEGT. CDR3 length: 13 residues. Trimming left V 5 bases short and J 4 bases short, with 9 bases between. CDR3: CASSIRVNQPQHF. CDR3 nucleotides: TGTGCCAGCAGTATCAGGGTTAATCAGCCCCAGCATTTT.

The V call is TRBV6-5, the J call TRBJ1-2; D might be TRBD1 (5 bases). Trimming pared 0 bases from V and 0 bases from J, leaving 11 bases between. Germline CDR1 reads MNHEY; CDR2 reads SVGAGI. The CDR3 has 16 amino acids. The CDR3 nucleotides read TGTGCCAGCAGTTACTCCTTAGGGGAGGCTAACTATGGCTACACCTTC. Translating gives CASSYSLGEANYGYTF.

The genes are TRBV7-9 and TRBJ1-1, with TRBD1 matching 7 bases. The CDR3 loop spans 13 amino acids. The V gene's germline CDR1 is SEHNR and CDR2 FQNEAQ (reference sequence). The J segment lost 3 bases and the V segment lost 5 bases, leaving 3 bases of the junction unmatched. The CDR3 sequence is CASSPTGDTEAFF. The CDR3 coding sequence is TGTGCCAGCAGCCCTACAGGGGACACTGAAGCTTTCTTT.

The chain couples TRBV27 to TRBJ2-3, with D possibly being TRBD2 (5 bases). Germline CDR1 and CDR2: MNHEY and SMNVEV (reference sequence). The CDR3 sequence is 13 residues long. V was pared by 4 bases and J by 1 base, with 6 bases between. This CDR3 reads CASSWTGTDTQYF. The CDR3 DNA is TGTGCCAGCAGTTGGACTGGCACAGATACGCAGTATTTT.

This rearrangement joins TRBV7-3 to TRBJ2-7; 8 positions match TRBD1. The CDR3 runs to 15 residues. Germline CDR1 reads SGHTA; CDR2 reads FQGTGA. V was pared by 2 bases and J by 7 bases, with 10 bases of the junction left unmatched. DNA of the CDR3: TGTGCCAGCAGCTTATATGGACAGGGCTTGGCGGAGCAGTACTTC. Translated, it gives CASSLYGQGLAEQYF. Variable domain in full (rest from reference TRBV7-3 and TRBJ2-7): GAGVSQTPSNKVTEKGKYVELRCDPISGHTALYWYRQSLGQGPEFLIYFQGTGAADDSGLPNDRFFAVRPEGSVSTLKIQRTERGDSAVYLCASSLYGQGLAEQYFGPGTRLTVT.

V and J are TRBV9 and TRBJ2-3; D is possibly TRBD2 (5 bases). Trimming took 3 bases from V and 2 from J, leaving 13 bases between them. This CDR3 contains 15 residues. From germline, CDR1 is SGDLS and CDR2 YYNGEE. This chain's CDR3 is CASSGDGDLTDTQYF. The CDR3 DNA follows: TGTGCCAGCAGCGGAGACGGGGATCTCACAGATACGCAGTATTTT.

The V and J genes are TRBV7-2 and TRBJ1-1, with D possibly matching TRBD1 (6 bases). The CDR3 contains 13 residues. V dropped 4 bases and J dropped 4 bases, with 10 bases sitting between them. The germline V gene has CDR1 SGHTA and CDR2 FQGNSA. The CDR3 nucleotides read TGTGCCAGCAGCTCGACAGGTCGCACTGAAGCTTTCTTT. Amino acids: CASSSTGRTEAFF.

The chain couples TRBV5-1 to TRBJ2-7; D is perhaps TRBD1 (5 bases). The germline gives CDR1 SGHRS, CDR2 YFSETQ. Trimming took 0 bases from V and 4 from J, leaving 14 bases between them. The CDR3 is made up of 15 amino acids. CDR3 DNA: TGCGCCAGCAGCTTGGCTGGGGCAATTCTTTACGAGCAGTACTTC. It is translated as CASSLAGAILYEQYF.

This clone was seen a single time. The V and J genes are TRBV10-1 and TRBJ2-2; TRBD1 matches at 11 bases. After removal of 7 bases from V and 5 bases from J, the junction contained 3 bases not matched to a gene. Germline V gene lookup returns CDR1 WNHNN and CDR2 SYGVQD (reference sequence). CDR3 length: 14 amino acids. As DNA, the CDR3 is TGCGCCAGCACCTGGGACAGGGGGACCGGGGAGCTGTTTTTT. Protein: CASTWDRGTGELFF.

The J gene is TRBJ1-1, the V gene TRBV28, with D possibly TRBD1 on 5 matching bases. The CDR3 has 14 residues. V gave up 6 bases and J gave up 3 bases, with 14 bases separating them. Germline CDR1 and CDR2: MDHEN and SYDVKM. The CDR3 is CASSAGGYDTEAFF. For the CDR3, the DNA is TGTGCCAGCAGCGCGGGGGGTTACGACACTGAAGCTTTCTTT. Using reference TRBV28 and TRBJ1-1 for the parts outside the CDR3, the full variable domain is DVKVTQSSRYLVKRTGEKVFLECVQDMDHENMFWYRQDPGLGLRLIYFSYDVKMKEKGDIPEGYSVSREKKERFSLILESASTNQTSMYLCASSAGGYDTEAFFGQGTRLTVV.

The CDR3 region is CASSVDRATDTQYF. CDR3 nucleotide sequence: TGTGCCAGCAGCGTGGACAGGGCTACAGATACGCAGTATTTT. J is TRBJ2-3 and V is TRBV9; TRBD1 matches 8 bases. The CDR3 has 14 amino acids. Germline CDR1 and CDR2: SGDLS and YYNGEE. V trimming: 2 bases; J trimming: 3 bases; junction bases outside the gene matches: 2.

The chain combines TRBV4-1 with TRBJ2-3; 9 nucleotides agree with TRBD2. V lost 2 bases and J lost 4; bases outside the gene matches: 1. The germline gives CDR1 MGHRA, CDR2 YSYEKL. This CDR3 contains 14 residues. The CDR3 DNA reads as TGCGCCAGCAGCCAATGGACTAGCGCAGATACGCAGTATTTT. Its translation is CASSQWTSADTQYF.

The rearrangement joins TRBV9 to TRBJ1-2, with a tentative D call TRBD1 (5 bases). Germline loops: CDR1 SGDLS, CDR2 YYNGEE. The CDR3 is 16 residues long. V was pared by 3 bases and J by 4 bases, with 19 bases between. The CDR3 bases are TGTGCCAGCAGCGGTGGCGGGGCAGGAAGGAGCTATGGCTACACCTTC. This encodes CASSGGGAGRSYGYTF.